The next 12 T cell receptor beta chains were all read from a single sample in a study of T cells after yellow fever vaccination. TCRdb redid the calling of the 5' RACE reads with MiXCR, one entry per CDR3 protein. The sample contains 620,000 or so distinct CDR3 sequences, roughly 12% of which appear only once. The starting material was PBMCs, obtained on the day of the yellow fever booster vaccination. These receptors originate from a man aged 30 to 39 who received the YFV17D yellow fever vaccine.

This clonotype was picked up a small number of times. The chain carries TRBV20-1 and TRBJ2-5, with D perhaps TRBD1 (6 bases). The germline V gene has CDR1 DFQATT and CDR2 SNEGSKA (reference sequence). This CDR3 has 17 residues. V was clipped by 3 bases and J by 5 bases, with 25 bases between them. The DNA for the CDR3 is TGCAGTGCTAGTTGGGTTGGAGACAGGACCCTTCGGGAGACCCAGTACTTC. It translates to CSASWVGDRTLRETQYF.

This chain joins TRBV5-1 and TRBJ2-7; 7 nucleotides align to TRBD1. This CDR3 contains 14 residues. V gave up 6 bases and J gave up 6 bases; unmatched junction bases: 12. Germline V gives CDR1 SGHRS, CDR2 YFSETQ. CDR3 protein: CASKIGQDGSEQYF. The CDR3 DNA is TGCGCCAGCAAGATCGGACAGGATGGCTCCGAGCAGTACTTC.

This clonotype was observed a handful of times. The rearrangement uses TRBV18 and TRBJ2-5, with D unclear. CDR3 length equals 17 residues. CDR1 and CDR2 from the germline V gene are KGHSH and LQKENI. Between the trimmed V and J ends, which lost 3 bases and 0 bases, there was a span of 17 bases. The CDR3 reads CASSPSLVGSHQETQYF. DNA for the CDR3: TGTGCCAGCTCACCCAGCTTGGTGGGATCACACCAAGAGACCCAGTACTTC.

CDR3 sequence (DNA): TGTGCCAGCAGGGGACAGGGGGTCGGGTCACCCCTCCACTTT. This codes for CASRGQGVGSPLHF. The chain combines TRBV12-3 or TRBV12-4 with TRBJ1-6, with 11 nucleotides matching TRBD1. This CDR3 is 14 amino acids long. V lost 6 bases, J lost 10 bases, and 5 bases stayed unmatched.

This clonotype was counted only a few times. The chain couples TRBV7-2 to TRBJ2-1; D not resolved. The V end was cut by 4 bases, the J end by 8 bases, with 18 bases between. This CDR3 is 15 amino acids long. The germline V gene encodes CDR1 SGHTA and CDR2 FQGNSA. CDR3 in DNA: TGTGCCAGCAGCTCCTCGACGGGTTTGGTATATGAGCAGTTCTTC. Its protein is CASSSSTGLVYEQFF.

This clonotype was seen at least ten times. The V gene is TRBV19, the J gene TRBJ2-2; 8 nucleotides align to TRBD1. CDR1 is LNHDA, CDR2 SQIVND, per germline (reference sequence). Unmatched junction bases numbered 6, after V lost 6 bases and J lost 3 bases. This CDR3 contains 15 residues. CDR3 nucleotides: TGTGCCAGTAGGAACCAGGGGGCGCACACCGGGGAGCTGTTTTTT. Translation: CASRNQGAHTGELFF.

This clonotype was counted between two and nine times. The rearrangement uses TRBV5-1 and TRBJ2-1, with TRBD2 matching over 7 bases. The CDR3 has 16 amino acids. CDR1 SGHRS and CDR2 YFSETQ come from the germline V gene. Trimming cost V 4 bases and J 6 bases; bases outside gene matches: 13. In nucleotides, the CDR3 is TGCGCCAGCAGCCAACCGGGACTACCCACCACCAATGAGCAGTTCTTC. Translation: CASSQPGLPTTNEQFF.

This clonotype was observed many times. This chain joins TRBV24-1 and TRBJ1-2; D not certain. This CDR3 contains 11 residues. The germline V gene encodes CDR1 KGHDR and CDR2 SFDVKD. V shed 6 bases and J shed 8 bases, with 9 bases lying between them. CDR3 amino acids: CATSYMGGYTF. In DNA, the CDR3 is TGTGCCACCAGTTACATGGGCGGCTACACCTTC.

The CDR3 DNA sequence: TGTGCCACCAGTGATGAGTGGAGCAATCAGCCCCAGCATTTT. Residues: CATSDEWSNQPQHF. The J gene is TRBJ1-5, the V gene TRBV24-1; D ambiguous. From germline, CDR1 is KGHDR and CDR2 SFDVKD. Trimming removed 3 bases at V and 1 base at J, with 6 bases between. The CDR3 totals 14 residues.

This rearrangement joins TRBV20-1 to TRBJ2-7, with 7 bases aligning to TRBD2. Germline-derived CDR1 and CDR2 are DFQATT and SNEGSKA (reference sequence). This CDR3 is built from 14 residues. Unmatched junction bases numbered 7, after V lost 0 bases and J lost 5 bases. CDR3: CSAREGGVLDEQYF. The CDR3 bases are TGCAGTGCTAGAGAGGGGGGGGTTCTCGACGAGCAGTACTTC.

The chain is built from TRBV6-5 and TRBJ2-7, with 10 positions matching TRBD1. V was clipped by 4 bases and J by 2 bases; unmatched bases: 5. CDR1 and CDR2 from the germline V gene are MNHEY and SVGAGI. There are 15 residues in the CDR3. CDR3 loop: CASSFRDRGTYEQYF. CDR3 bases: TGTGCCAGCAGTTTCCGGGACAGGGGCACCTACGAGCAGTACTTC.

This chain uses TRBV5-6 with TRBJ1-5, with TRBD1 matching 7 bases. Trimming took 7 bases from V and 11 from J; bases not matched to a gene: 9. This CDR3 has 12 residues. CDR1 and CDR2 (germline): SGHDT, YYEEEE. The CDR3, as DNA: TGTGCCAGCGGAATCCAGGGGGGGGCCCAGCATTTT. As protein: CASGIQGGAQHF.